Presented here are 12 T cell receptor beta chains from one specimen sequenced in a study of identical twins listed by TCRdb under 2016. The library was made by 5' RACE. The sequencer was an Illumina HiSeq 2000. TCRdb applied fastp at Q25 and MiXCR to the public reads, then kept only in-frame beta chains. When rows share a CDR3 protein, they turn into one entry using the most common DNA and genes. In all, the sample holds a few hundred thousand distinct CDR3 sequences, and 8.5% to 10% of those were seen once. 7.5% to 9.5% of the sample lies in the top ten. Sample: naive T cells sorted from blood. The meaning of the sample's cell subset or site label: cells isolated with a human naive T-cell isolation kit. Source of these receptors: a woman in her fifties or sixties in good health.

This clonotype was seen repeatedly, ten times or more. Germline is not matched at one junction end, which may reflect a read error. The V call is TRBV7-9, the J call TRBJ2-3, with D possibly being TRBD1 (5 bases). CDR3 size: 9 residues. Germline CDR1 SEHNR, CDR2 FQNEAQ (reference sequence). The CDR3 protein is CASSLTVNF. The CDR3 DNA sequence: TGTGCCAGCAGCTTGACAGTAAACTTT.

The V call is TRBV11-2, the J call TRBJ2-5; D unresolved. Trimming cost V 1 base and J 5 bases, with 11 bases left between them. The germline V gene encodes CDR1 SGHAT and CDR2 FQNNGV. The CDR3 runs 14 residues. In DNA, the CDR3 is TGTGCCAGCAGCTTAGTAGGGCTCGGTGAGACCCAGTACTTC. It is translated as CASSLVGLGETQYF. Variable domain in full (rest from reference TRBV11-2 and TRBJ2-5): EAGVAQSPRYKIIEKRQSVAFWCNPISGHATLYWYQQILGQGPKLLIQFQNNGVVDDSQLPKDRFSAERLKGVDSTLKIQPAKLEDSAVYLCASSLVGLGETQYFGPGTRLLVL.

This clonotype showed up just a few times. The genes are TRBV12-5 and TRBJ2-7; 7 bases are a match to TRBD2. CDR1 and CDR2 from the germline V gene are LGHNT and FRNRAP. V lost 3 bases to trimming and J lost 2 bases; unmatched junction nucleotides: 4. This CDR3 region has 14 residues. CDR3 amino acids: CASGFSGRTYEQYF. The CDR3 DNA sequence: TGTGCTAGTGGTTTCTCCGGGAGGACCTACGAGCAGTACTTC. Full variable domain (rest looked up from reference TRBV12-5 and TRBJ2-7): DARVTQTPRHKVTEMGQEVTMRCQPILGHNTVFWYRQTMMQGLELLAYFRNRAPLDDSGMPKDRFSAEMPDATLATLKIQPSEPRDSAVYFCASGFSGRTYEQYFGPGTRLTVT.

This clonotype was counted many times. This sequence joins TRBV12-3 or TRBV12-4 and TRBJ2-7, with 9 bases lining up with TRBD2. The V and J ends lost 5 bases and 2 bases, in that order; junction bases with no gene match: 13. The CDR3 is made up of 17 amino acids. CDR3 nucleotide sequence: TGTGCCAGCAGTGTAAGAGTGTCTAGCGGGGCGACCTACGAGCAGTACTTC. Translation gives CASSVRVSSGATYEQYF.

This clonotype was seen more than once but under ten times. V gene TRBV10-1 combines with J gene TRBJ2-2, with 8 bases that match TRBD2. The CDR3 sequence is 19 residues long. Germline V gene sequence: CDR1 WNHNN, CDR2 SYGVQD (reference sequence). Losses at the gene ends were 3 bases for V and 0 bases for J; bases not matched to a gene: 12. In nucleotides, the CDR3 is TGCGCCAGCAGTGATCCGGGACTAGGGTCTGGGGCGAACACCGGGGAGCTGTTTTTT. It codes for CASSDPGLGSGANTGELFF.

This clonotype was counted a few times. V and J are TRBV4-2 and TRBJ2-1, with 7 bases identical to TRBD1. The V and J ends lost 1 base and 5 bases, in that order; junction bases with no gene match: 11. Germline V gene sequence: CDR1 LGHNA, CDR2 YNFKEQ. CDR3 size: 17 residues. The CDR3 bases are TGTGCCAGCAGCCAAGCAAGACCCGGGACAGTAAACAATGAGCAGTTCTTC. Its protein is CASSQARPGTVNNEQFF.

This clonotype was observed many times. V gene TRBV19 combines with J gene TRBJ1-5; D ambiguous. The germline V gene encodes CDR1 LNHDA and CDR2 SQIVND (reference sequence). This CDR3 contains 14 residues. With 9 bases removed from V and 2 bases from J, the gap between germline ends came to 14 bases. The CDR3: CASSAIRGNQPQHF. CDR3 coding DNA: TGTGCCAGCAGTGCGATACGGGGCAATCAGCCCCAGCATTTT. The full variable domain, rest sourced from reference TRBV19 and TRBJ1-5, is DGGITQSPKYLFRKEGQNVTLSCEQNLNHDAMYWYRQDPGQGLRLIYYSQIVNDFQKGDIAEGYSVSREKKESFPLTVTSAQKNPTAFYLCASSAIRGNQPQHFGDGTRLSIL.

This clonotype was counted ten times or more. The chain links TRBV3-1 to TRBJ2-3; no reliable D call. Looked up from germline, CDR1 is LGHDT and CDR2 is YNNKEL (reference sequence). V was clipped by 1 base and J by 0 bases, with 8 bases between them. The CDR3 sequence is 15 residues long. CDR3 nucleotides: TGTGCCAGCAGCCAAGTGTTCTCTAGCACAGATACGCAGTATTTT. Protein: CASSQVFSSTDTQYF.

This clonotype has a count of ten or more. The V gene is TRBV7-2, the J gene TRBJ2-5; 8 nucleotides align to TRBD1. Germline V gives CDR1 SGHTA, CDR2 FQGNSA. With 5 bases clipped from V and 3 bases from J, the junction kept 8 bases outside the gene matches. The CDR3 covers 15 residues. Here the CDR3 DNA reads TGTGCCAGCAGCCCACACAGGGGGGTGAAAGAGACCCAGTACTTC. Protein: CASSPHRGVKETQYF.

This clonotype was observed at least ten times. V and J are TRBV5-1 and TRBJ1-6; 7 positions match TRBD1. The CDR3 is made up of 15 amino acids. V trimming: 4 bases; J trimming: 7 bases; junction bases outside the gene matches: 8. Looked up from germline, CDR1 is SGHRS and CDR2 is YFSETQ. CDR3 nucleotides: TGCGCCAGCAGCCCTCGACAGGGTAGAAATTCACCCCTCCACTTT. It yields the protein CASSPRQGRNSPLHF.

This clonotype has more than one count but fewer than ten. The J gene is TRBJ2-1, the V gene TRBV7-8, with 9 bases fitting TRBD2. CDR1 and CDR2 from the germline V gene are SGHVS and FQNEAQ. This CDR3 is 16 amino acids long. V trimming: 5 bases; J trimming: 0 bases; junction bases outside the gene matches: 5. The CDR3 DNA reads as TGTGCCAGCAGCACTTTAGCGGGAGCCTCCTACAATGAGCAGTTCTTC. As protein: CASSTLAGASYNEQFF.

This clonotype was counted between two and nine times. The chain recombines TRBV2 with TRBJ2-3; 11 bases are a match to TRBD2. The CDR3 length is 17 residues. The V segment lost 4 bases and the J segment 8 bases; nucleotides outside the gene matches: 14. Germline V gives CDR1 SNHLY, CDR2 FYNNEI. The chain's CDR3 is CASSASGLAVWGGTQYF. As DNA, the CDR3 is TGTGCCAGCAGTGCTTCGGGACTAGCGGTTTGGGGGGGTACGCAGTATTTT.